This T cell receptor (beta chain) originates from a study of blood T cells in healthy people across ages. Study information: Template switching picked up about one barcoded beta molecule for each two T cells.

Remarks on this clonotype: Its specificity is unknown.

General study results and limits: The long-lived group displayed more naive CD4+ cells, plus higher diversity, than the aged donors did. Per-million-T-cell TCR beta diversity fell roughly linearly with age.

A second PCR of 7 to 11 cycles used a sample-barcoded 5' primer and a J-beta primer mix. TCRdb recomputed calls from the 5' RACE reads with MiXCR, one row per CDR3 protein. Of some 1.6 million distinct CDR3 sequences detected, roughly 32% appear once; the ten largest clones hold approximately 10%. With V trimmed by 6 bases and J by 7 bases, 7 bases remained unmatched. CDR1 is ENHRY, CDR2 SYGVKD, per germline. The CDR3 contains 14 residues. Extraction yielded at least 5 micrograms of total RNA per sample. This chain connects TRBV10-3 to TRBJ1-2; 11 bases are shared with TRBD1. The clonotype was recovered from a woman aged 30 to 39 in good health. Material: blood. This CDR3 is CAIRTDRGLVGYTF. The CDR3 nucleotides are TGTGCCATCAGGACGGACAGGGGGCTCGTTGGCTACACCTTC.